These T cell receptor beta chains were read from a single sample in a study of blood T cell repertoires in COVID-19. Here immunoSEQ multiplex PCR was the method, and the copy in TCRdb shows in-frame clones only, minus some. This table has approximately 250,000 clones, 83% appearing once. The sample was peripheral blood. The origin of the receptors is a woman in her forties or fifties with acute or convalescent COVID-19. Both conserved end residues are part of each CDR3. The order of the fields is clone size, V gene, J gene, D gene, CDR3 DNA, CDR3 protein. The D gene is left open where the match is weak. The size entry is marked missing in some rows and otherwise reads once, few, many or a size class.

clone size: .; V gene: TRBV4-2; J gene: TRBJ2-5; D gene: .; CDR3 DNA: TGTGCCAGCAGCCAAGGTTCCGGGTCACGTGGCGGGGCCATCGAGACCCAGTACTTC; CDR3 protein: CASSQGSGSRGGAIETQYF
clone size: few; V gene: TRBV3-1/TRBV3-2; J gene: TRBJ1-1; D gene: .; CDR3 DNA: TGTGCCAGCACCAAATTACAGGGGAACACTGAAGCTTTCTTT; CDR3 protein: CASTKLQGNTEAFF
clone size: once; V gene: TRBV15; J gene: TRBJ2-7; D gene: .; CDR3 DNA: TGTGCCACCAGCAGAGATTACCGGGACGAGCAGTACTTC; CDR3 protein: CATSRDYRDEQYF
clone size: .; V gene: TRBV28; J gene: TRBJ2-1; D gene: TRBD2; CDR3 DNA: TGTGCCAGCAGTTTACGGACTAGCGGGAGGGCCCACAATGAGCAGTTCTTC; CDR3 protein: CASSLRTSGRAHNEQFF
clone size: .; V gene: TRBV5-5; J gene: TRBJ2-3; D gene: .; CDR3 DNA: TGTGCCAGCAGCTCGGGGGGCTGGGCAGATACGCAGTATTTT; CDR3 protein: CASSSGGWADTQYF
clone size: .; V gene: TRBV19; J gene: TRBJ1-1; D gene: .; CDR3 DNA: TGTGCCAGTAGTATAGGGCTGATAAACACTGAAGCTTTCTTT; CDR3 protein: CASSIGLINTEAFF
clone size: few; V gene: TRBV9; J gene: TRBJ2-2; D gene: .; CDR3 DNA: TGTGCCAGCAGCGTAGTAGAAACCGGGGAGCTGTTTTTT; CDR3 protein: CASSVVETGELFF
clone size: .; V gene: TRBV4-1; J gene: TRBJ1-4; D gene: .; CDR3 DNA: TGCGCCAGCAGCCAATATCCGGGGGGGGAAAAACTGTTTTTT; CDR3 protein: CASSQYPGGEKLFF
clone size: few; V gene: TRBV7-9; J gene: TRBJ1-2; D gene: TRBD1; CDR3 DNA: TGTGCCAGCAGCTCAGAAGTGACAGGGTCTGCCTATGGCTACACCTTC; CDR3 protein: CASSSEVTGSAYGYTF
clone size: .; V gene: TRBV7-8; J gene: TRBJ1-2; D gene: .; CDR3 DNA: TGTGCCAGCAGCTTAGAGAGGAGCCAATCCTATGGCTACACCTTC; CDR3 protein: CASSLERSQSYGYTF
clone size: .; V gene: TRBV2; J gene: TRBJ2-5; D gene: TRBD2; CDR3 DNA: TGTGCCAGCGAGGGCGGGGGGGCAGAGACCCAGTACTTC; CDR3 protein: CASEGGGAETQYF
clone size: .; V gene: TRBV2; J gene: TRBJ2-7; D gene: .; CDR3 DNA: TGTGCCAGCCTACGGGACTCCTCCTACGAGCAGTACTTC; CDR3 protein: CASLRDSSYEQYF
clone size: .; V gene: TRBV24-1; J gene: TRBJ2-1; D gene: TRBD2; CDR3 DNA: TGTGCCACCAGTGACCAGCAAGGGCGGGGGGGCATAGAGCAGTTCTTC; CDR3 protein: CATSDQQGRGGIEQFF
clone size: few; V gene: TRBV27; J gene: TRBJ2-3; D gene: TRBD2; CDR3 DNA: TGTGCCAGCAGTTTTACAGGAGTGGGCGGGAGGCTCACAGATACGCAGTATTTT; CDR3 protein: CASSFTGVGGRLTDTQYF
clone size: .; V gene: TRBV19; J gene: TRBJ2-5; D gene: .; CDR3 DNA: TGTGCCAGTAGTAGGACTGTTCAAGAGACCCAGTACTTC; CDR3 protein: CASSRTVQETQYF
clone size: .; V gene: TRBV19; J gene: TRBJ2-2; D gene: TRBD2; CDR3 DNA: TGTGCCAGTAGTACGGGACTAGCGGGATACGGGGAGCTGTTTTTT; CDR3 protein: CASSTGLAGYGELFF
clone size: .; V gene: TRBV24-1; J gene: TRBJ1-1; D gene: TRBD1; CDR3 DNA: TGTGCCACCAGTGACCCGGGACAGGGGGCAAGAGCTTTCTTT; CDR3 protein: CATSDPGQGARAFF
clone size: .; V gene: TRBV6-4; J gene: TRBJ2-7; D gene: .; CDR3 DNA: TGTGCCAGCAGGAGTAATTTCGCCTACGAGCAGTACTTC; CDR3 protein: CASRSNFAYEQYF
clone size: .; V gene: TRBV6-5; J gene: TRBJ1-1; D gene: .; CDR3 DNA: TGTGCCAGCAGTCAACAGGGAATGAGCACTGAAGCTTTCTTT; CDR3 protein: CASSQQGMSTEAFF
clone size: .; V gene: TRBV20-1; J gene: TRBJ1-1; D gene: .; CDR3 DNA: TGCAGTGGCCGGAGAAACACTGAAGCTTTCTTT; CDR3 protein: CSGRRNTEAFF
clone size: .; V gene: TRBV24-1; J gene: TRBJ2-1; D gene: .; CDR3 DNA: TGTGCCACAAACAGTCACAATGAGCAGTTCTTC; CDR3 protein: CATNSHNEQFF
clone size: .; V gene: TRBV19; J gene: TRBJ2-6; D gene: .; CDR3 DNA: TGTGCCAGTAGTAATCGCTCTGGGGCCAACGTCCTGACTTTC; CDR3 protein: CASSNRSGANVLTF
clone size: .; V gene: TRBV28; J gene: TRBJ1-2; D gene: TRBD1; CDR3 DNA: TGTGCCAGCAGTTCCACGACAGGGGGAATTGGCTACACCTTC; CDR3 protein: CASSSTTGGIGYTF
clone size: once; V gene: TRBV28; J gene: TRBJ1-5; D gene: .; CDR3 DNA: TGTGCCAGCACCCCCCCAGGGCACAGGGACCCTACGGGTAGGCCCCAGCATTTT; CDR3 protein: CASTPPGHRDPTGRPQHF
clone size: once; V gene: TRBV29-1; J gene: TRBJ2-5; D gene: .; CDR3 DNA: TGCAGCGTTGAGGGTCGGGTAACCCAAGAGACCCAGTACTTC; CDR3 protein: CSVEGRVTQETQYF
clone size: .; V gene: TRBV3-1/TRBV3-2; J gene: TRBJ2-1; D gene: TRBD1; CDR3 DNA: TGTGCCAGCAGCCGCCGGGACAGGGAGAGTGAGCAGTTCTTC; CDR3 protein: CASSRRDRESEQFF